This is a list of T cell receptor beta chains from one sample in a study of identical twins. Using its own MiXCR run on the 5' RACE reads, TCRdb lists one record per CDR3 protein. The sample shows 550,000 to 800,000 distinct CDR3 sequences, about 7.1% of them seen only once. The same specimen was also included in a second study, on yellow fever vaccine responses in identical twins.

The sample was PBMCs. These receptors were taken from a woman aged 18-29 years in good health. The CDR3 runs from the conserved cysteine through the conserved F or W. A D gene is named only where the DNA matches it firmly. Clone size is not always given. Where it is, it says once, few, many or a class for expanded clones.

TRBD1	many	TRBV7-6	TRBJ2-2	TGTGCCAGCAGCTTGCGAACCCGACAGGGGTCCTCGAACACCGGGGAGCTGTTTTTT	CASSLRTRQGSSNTGELFF
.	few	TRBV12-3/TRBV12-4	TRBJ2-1	TGTGCCAGCAGTCCGGGACGGGGGATGGGTGAGCAGTTCTTC	CASSPGRGMGEQFF
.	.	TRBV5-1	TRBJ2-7	TGCGCCAGCAGTCCCGGACGAAACTACGAGCAGTACTTC	CASSPGRNYEQYF
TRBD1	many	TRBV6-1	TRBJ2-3	TGTGCCAGCAGGCGGACAGGGAACGATCCCACAGATACGCAGTATTTT	CASRRTGNDPTDTQYF
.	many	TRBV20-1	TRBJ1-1	TGCAGTGCCATAGGGAGCGCAGGAACTGAAGCTTTCTTT	CSAIGSAGTEAFF
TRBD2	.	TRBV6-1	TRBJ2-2	TGTGCCAGCAGCCCCACCCAGGGAGGGGCGAACACCGGGGAGCTGTTTTTT	CASSPTQGGANTGELFF
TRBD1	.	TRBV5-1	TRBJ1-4	TGCGCCAGCAGCTTGTTGGACAGGGCTTCCCTTAATGAAAAACTGTTTTTT	CASSLLDRASLNEKLFF
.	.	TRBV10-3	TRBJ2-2	TGTGCCATCAGTGAGGAGGGACTCCTCACCGGGGAGCTGTTTTTT	CAISEEGLLTGELFF
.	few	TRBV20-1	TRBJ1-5	TGCAGTGCTAGATTGGGGGGATCTGGCAATCAGCCCCAGCATTTT	CSARLGGSGNQPQHF
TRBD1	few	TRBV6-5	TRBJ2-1	TGTGCCAGCAGTTTTAGGGGGCCTACCTCCTACAATGAGCAGTTCTTC	CASSFRGPTSYNEQFF
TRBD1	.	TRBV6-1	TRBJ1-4	TGTGCCAGCAGCCGGGACAGAAGATCTGAAAAACTGTTTTTT	CASSRDRRSEKLFF
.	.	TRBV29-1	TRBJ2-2	TGCAGCGTTTGGGGGGGAAAGACAGGGGCCATCACCGGGGAGCTGTTTTTT	CSVWGGKTGAITGELFF
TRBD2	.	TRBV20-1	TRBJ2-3	TGCAGTGCTGAGACTAGCGGGAGGGCCGTTGGGGATACGCAGTATTTT	CSAETSGRAVGDTQYF
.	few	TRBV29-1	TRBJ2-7	TGCAGCGCATTCACAGGAGAGTCCTACGAGCAGTACTTC	CSAFTGESYEQYF
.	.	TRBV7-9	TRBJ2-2	TGTGCCAGCAGGGTACCGAACGGGGAGCTGTTTTTT	CASRVPNGELFF
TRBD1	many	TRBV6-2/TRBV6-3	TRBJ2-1	TGTGCCACGGGGATACAGGGGATGGTGGATGAGCAGTTCTTC	CATGIQGMVDEQFF
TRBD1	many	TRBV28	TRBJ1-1	TGTGCCAGCAGTTTGTACCAGGGGGCGAGGACTGAAGCTTTCTTT	CASSLYQGARTEAFF
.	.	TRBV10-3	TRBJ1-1	TGTGCCATCAGCAGACAGTGGGAGAACACTGAAGCTTTCTTT	CAISRQWENTEAFF
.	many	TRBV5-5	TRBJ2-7	TGTGCCAGCAGCTTGGGACGGCTGTCCTACGAGCAGTACTTC	CASSLGRLSYEQYF
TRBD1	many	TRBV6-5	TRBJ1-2	TGTGCCAGCAGTTACACGGGACAGCCACCTAACTATGGCTACACCTTC	CASSYTGQPPNYGYTF
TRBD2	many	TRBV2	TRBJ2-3	TGTGCCAGAGAAGCGGGAGTTACAGATACGCAGTATTTT	CAREAGVTDTQYF
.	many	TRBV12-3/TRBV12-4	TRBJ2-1	TGTGCCAGCACCCTCAGGGATACTACAAATGAGCAGTTCTTC	CASTLRDTTNEQFF
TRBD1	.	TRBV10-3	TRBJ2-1	TGTGCCATCAGTGATAGACAGGGGGCGGCCAATGAGCAGTTCTTC	CAISDRQGAANEQFF
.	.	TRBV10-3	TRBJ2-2	TGTGCCATCAGTGAGCGAACCACCGGGGAGCTGTTTTTT	CAISERTTGELFF
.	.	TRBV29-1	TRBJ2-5	TGCAGCGCCGATGCAGGGTTACAAGAGACCCAGTACTTC	CSADAGLQETQYF
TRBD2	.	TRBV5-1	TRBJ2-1	TGCGCCAGCAGCCCTGAGGGGGTAGCGGGGGGGTCCTACAATGAGCAGTTCTTC	CASSPEGVAGGSYNEQFF
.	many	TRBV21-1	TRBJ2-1	TGTGCCAGCAGCCAGGGCTTTAGGTTCGGCTACAATGAGCAGTTCTTC	CASSQGFRFGYNEQFF
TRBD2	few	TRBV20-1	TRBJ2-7	TGCAGTGCTAGAGGAAGACCGGGACTAATTTACGAGCAGTACTTC	CSARGRPGLIYEQYF
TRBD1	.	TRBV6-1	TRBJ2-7	TGTGCCAGCAGTCCTAACCCGGGACAGGGCTACGAGCAGTACTTC	CASSPNPGQGYEQYF
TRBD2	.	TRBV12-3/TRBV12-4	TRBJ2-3	TGTGCCAGCAGTTTAGTGAGCGGGGGGCCTGATACGCAGTATTTT	CASSLVSGGPDTQYF
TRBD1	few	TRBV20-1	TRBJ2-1	TGCAGTGCTACCTCAACCGGGACAGGGGGCTGGGGCTCCTACAATGAGCAGTTCTTC	CSATSTGTGGWGSYNEQFF
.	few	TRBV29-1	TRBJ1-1	TGCAGCGCCGCGACAGGGAACACTGAAGCTTTCTTT	CSAATGNTEAFF
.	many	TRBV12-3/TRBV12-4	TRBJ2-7	TGTGCCAGCAGTTTAGGGTCGGGGATGTACGAGCAGTACTTC	CASSLGSGMYEQYF
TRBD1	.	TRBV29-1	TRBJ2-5	TGCAGCGTTGGACAGGGACAAGAGACCCAGTACTTC	CSVGQGQETQYF
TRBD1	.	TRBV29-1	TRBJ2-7	TGCAGCGTTGGTGGACAGGGGCCCTACGAGCAGTACTTC	CSVGGQGPYEQYF
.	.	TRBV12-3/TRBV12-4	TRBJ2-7	TGTGCCAGCAGACCTGGACAGGCAGGGGGGGAGCAGTACTTC	CASRPGQAGGEQYF
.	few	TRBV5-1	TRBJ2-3	TGCGCCAGCAGCCCCAACCCGCCAAACACAGATACGCAGTATTTT	CASSPNPPNTDTQYF
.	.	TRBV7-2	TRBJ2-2	TGTGCCAGCGACTTATGGGGGGTCGGAACCGGGGAGCTGTTTTTT	CASDLWGVGTGELFF
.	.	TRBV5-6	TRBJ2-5	TGTGCCAGCAGCGACGCGACCGGGACTTTAATTAGGACCCAGTACTTC	CASSDATGTLIRTQYF
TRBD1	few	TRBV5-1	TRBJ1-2	TGCGCCAGCAGCAAAACGACAGGGTACGGCTACACCTTC	CASSKTTGYGYTF
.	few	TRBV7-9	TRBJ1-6	TGTGCCAGCAGCTTAGTCGGGGCTCAATATAATTCACCCCTCCACTTT	CASSLVGAQYNSPLHF
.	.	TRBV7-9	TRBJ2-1	TGTGCCAGCAGCTCCGGACAGTCACCCGGTGAGCAGTTCTTC	CASSSGQSPGEQFF
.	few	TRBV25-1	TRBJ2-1	TGTGCCAGCAGTGATCAACAGAGCAATGAGCAGTTCTTC	CASSDQQSNEQFF
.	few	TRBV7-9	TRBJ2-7	TGTGCCAGCAGCTCTATTAGGTGGAGCCACGAGCAGTACTTC	CASSSIRWSHEQYF
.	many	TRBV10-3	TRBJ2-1	TGTGCCATCAGAGAGGACCCCTCCTACAATGAGCAGTTCTTC	CAIREDPSYNEQFF
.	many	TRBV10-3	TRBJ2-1	TGTGCCATCAGGGAGGACCAACCATACAATGAGCAGTTCTTC	CAIREDQPYNEQFF
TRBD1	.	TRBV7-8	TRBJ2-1	TGTGCCAGCCGAGCGGCGACAGGGTATTTTGATGAGCAGTTCTTC	CASRAATGYFDEQFF
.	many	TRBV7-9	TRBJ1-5	TGTGCCAGCAGTTTCCCCGGGCCCAGCGGCCAGCCCCAGCATTTT	CASSFPGPSGQPQHF